The 24 T cell receptor beta chains in this list originate from one sample, sequenced in a study of T cell responses to AZD1222 COVID-19 vaccine. Produced via immunoSEQ multiplex PCR; TCRdb's table is partial and in-frame only. This table holds about 160,000 clones, around 90% found once. The sample here was peripheral blood, taken 28 days after the second AZD1222 dose. The receptors come from an adult who received the AZD1222 COVID-19 vaccine.

The J gene is TRBJ1-1, the V gene TRBV14, with no clear D. Per germline, CDR1 SGHDN and CDR2 FVKESK. Trimming removed 2 bases at V and 12 bases at J, with 16 bases between. The CDR3 sequence is 13 residues long. CDR3 loop: CASSQLLGARTFF. Written as DNA, the CDR3 is TGTGCCAGCAGCCAACTTCTAGGCGCTAGAACTTTCTTT.

This clone was seen just once. The chain couples TRBV27 to TRBJ2-7, with TRBD1 identical over 7 bases. Germline loops: CDR1 MNHEY, CDR2 SMNVEV (reference sequence). After removal of 9 bases from V and 3 bases from J, the junction contained 11 bases not matched to a gene. This CDR3 has 14 amino acids. Here the CDR3 reads CASGILTGIYEQYF. The DNA of the CDR3 is TGTGCCAGTGGTATCTTGACAGGGATCTACGAGCAGTACTTC.

The chain has TRBV27 and TRBJ1-1, with D uncertain. Germline-derived CDR1 and CDR2 are MNHEY and SMNVEV (reference sequence). CDR3 size: 13 residues. Trimming took off 2 bases at V and 2 bases at J, with 6 bases between the two ends. CDR3 in amino acids: CASSLGLNTEAFF. The CDR3 region has the DNA TGTGCCAGCAGTTTAGGCTTAAACACTGAAGCTTTCTTT.

The chain recombines TRBV19 with TRBJ2-1; TRBD2 agrees at 8 bases. Per germline, CDR1 LNHDA and CDR2 SQIVND (reference sequence). The CDR3 runs 15 residues. The ends lost 1 base at V and 3 bases at J; junction bases unmatched: 2. The CDR3 DNA follows: TGTGCCAGTAGTATAGTAGCGGGATACTACAATGAGCAGTTCTTC. This translates into CASSIVAGYYNEQFF.

The chain joins TRBV7-9 to TRBJ1-2, with TRBD1 as a possible D gene (5 bases). The CDR3 extends over 16 amino acids. Trimming removed 1 base at V and 5 bases at J, with 17 bases between. Per germline, CDR1 SEHNR and CDR2 FQNEAQ (reference sequence). CDR3 loop: CASSLDWVGVKYGYTF. The CDR3 DNA follows: TGTGCCAGCAGCTTAGATTGGGTAGGGGTGAAGTATGGCTACACCTTC.

The J gene is TRBJ1-5, the V gene TRBV4-1; D is uncertain. Germline assignment: CDR1 MGHRA and CDR2 YSYEKL. The CDR3 is made up of 13 amino acids. V dropped 0 bases and J dropped 5 bases, with 5 bases sitting between them. The CDR3 spells CASSQDSDQPQHF. The CDR3 DNA reads TGCGCCAGCAGCCAAGATTCTGATCAGCCCCAGCATTTT.

The chain links TRBV14 to TRBJ2-7, with D perhaps given as TRBD1 or TRBD2 (6 bases each). Per germline, CDR1 SGHDN and CDR2 FVKESK. V lost 2 bases to trimming and J lost 4 bases, with 9 bases between them. CDR3 length: 13 residues. The chain's CDR3 is CASSQKGGYEQYF. CDR3 nucleotide sequence: TGTGCCAGCAGCCAAAAAGGGGGGTACGAGCAGTACTTC.

A few counts support this clone. This chain joins TRBV29-1 and TRBJ2-7; no reliable D call. The CDR3 sequence is 12 residues long. V lost 4 bases to trimming and J lost 5 bases, with 12 bases between them. The germline gives CDR1 SQVTM, CDR2 ANQGSEA. CDR3 coding DNA: TGCAGCGTTGCTACCCCCTGGGACGAGCAGTACTTC. Translated: CSVATPWDEQYF.

The chain links TRBV19 to TRBJ1-2; possibly TRBD1 for D (6 bases). Trimming took 4 bases from V and 8 from J, leaving 20 bases between them. The germline gives CDR1 LNHDA, CDR2 SQIVND (reference sequence). The CDR3 runs to 15 residues. The CDR3 DNA is TGTGCCAGTAGTACTGAAAGACAGGCCGGACGGGGCTACACCTTC. It translates to CASSTERQAGRGYTF.

This chain links TRBV7-9 with TRBJ1-2; 9 bases match TRBD1. The CDR3 length is 11 residues. After removal of 11 bases from V and 7 bases from J, the junction contained 5 bases not matched to a gene. From germline, CDR1 is SEHNR and CDR2 FQNEAQ (reference sequence). This CDR3 is CAGDRAGGYTF. CDR3 nucleotide sequence: TGTGCCGGGGACAGGGCCGGTGGCTACACCTTC. Full variable domain (missing parts from reference TRBV7-9 and TRBJ1-2): DTGVSQNPRHKITKRGQNVTFRCDPISEHNRLYWYRQTLGQGPEFLTYFQNEAQLEKSRLLSDRFSAERPKGSFSTLEIQRTEQGDSAMYLCAGDRAGGYTFGSGTRLTVV.

The CDR3 loop reads CASSLPDRVIGNSPLHF. The CDR3 coding sequence is TGCGCCAGCAGCCTCCCCGACAGGGTTATTGGTAATTCACCCCTCCACTTT. This chain links TRBV4-1 with TRBJ1-6; the match to TRBD1 covers 7 bases. CDR3 length equals 17 residues. The V gene's germline CDR1 is MGHRA and CDR2 YSYEKL. Trimming removed 4 bases from V and 6 bases from J; junction bases left unmatched: 12.

In this sample, this clone turned up once. The J gene is TRBJ1-4, the V gene TRBV29-1, with a weak D call TRBD1 (5 bases). Deletions cut 4 bases from V and 0 bases from J, with 6 bases between. This CDR3 spans 13 amino acids. The germline CDR1 and CDR2 sequences are SQVTM and ANQGSEA. CDR3 amino acids: CSVGGTTNEKLFF. Here the CDR3 DNA reads TGCAGCGTTGGGGGGACAACTAATGAAAAACTGTTTTTT.

The chain uses TRBV9 and TRBJ2-5; D remains unclear. The V and J ends lost 0 bases and 1 base respectively, with 10 bases between them. The CDR3 spans 15 residues. Germline V CDR1 and CDR2: SGDLS, YYNGEE. CDR3 sequence: CASSVGPIPQETQYF. The CDR3 DNA reads as TGTGCCAGCAGCGTAGGACCTATCCCCCAAGAGACCCAGTACTTC. The full variable domain, its missing parts supplied by reference TRBV9 and TRBJ2-5, is DSGVTQTPKHLITATGQRVTLRCSPRSGDLSVYWYQQSLDQGLQFLIQYYNGEERAKGNILERFSAQQFPDLHSELNLSSLELGDSALYFCASSVGPIPQETQYFGPGTRLLVL.

The CDR3 sequence is CASRSGPNTEAFF. DNA of the CDR3: TGTGCCAGCAGATCAGGGCCGAACACTGAAGCTTTCTTT. The chain carries TRBV2 and TRBJ1-1, with D perhaps TRBD1 (5 bases). Germline V gives CDR1 SNHLY, CDR2 FYNNEI. CDR3 size: 13 residues. Trimming removed 6 bases at V and 1 base at J, with 9 bases between.

The rearrangement links TRBV5-1 to TRBJ2-3, with 7 positions matching TRBD2. The CDR3 length is 14 residues. J was trimmed by 1 base and V by 4 bases; bases with no gene match: 3. Per the germline V gene, CDR1 is SGHRS and CDR2 is YFSETQ. The CDR3 coding sequence is TGCGCCAGCAGCCCGGGAGGCGGCACAGATACGCAGTATTTT. This encodes CASSPGGGTDTQYF.

The rearrangement links TRBV19 to TRBJ1-5; 7 nucleotides match TRBD1. CDR1 LNHDA and CDR2 SQIVND come from the germline V gene (reference sequence). The CDR3 contains 15 residues. Unmatched junction bases numbered 8, after V lost 9 bases and J lost 0 bases. In DNA, the CDR3 is TGTGCCAGCGGTCGACAGGGCAATAGCAATCAGCCCCAGCATTTT. Its translation: CASGRQGNSNQPQHF. The full variable domain, in which reference TRBV19 and TRBJ1-5 provide the parts outside the CDR3, is DGGITQSPKYLFRKEGQNVTLSCEQNLNHDAMYWYRQDPGQGLRLIYYSQIVNDFQKGDIAEGYSVSREKKESFPLTVTSAQKNPTAFYLCASGRQGNSNQPQHFGDGTRLSIL.

The genes are TRBV5-1 and TRBJ2-3, with TRBD2 matching 7 bases. The CDR3 extends over 17 amino acids. The V gene's germline CDR1 is SGHRS and CDR2 YFSETQ. J gave up 8 bases and V 0 bases, and 15 bases lay outside the gene matches. The CDR3 sequence is CASSLGSLADLLGTQYF. The CDR3 DNA sequence: TGCGCCAGCAGCTTGGGTTCCCTAGCGGACCTCCTGGGTACGCAGTATTTT.

The rearrangement uses TRBV5-6 and TRBJ2-5; the match to TRBD2 covers 8 bases. The CDR3 consists of 13 residues. With 5 bases clipped from V and 5 bases from J, the junction kept 5 bases outside the gene matches. Germline CDR1 SGHDT, CDR2 YYEEEE. This chain's CDR3 is CASRREGRETQYF. CDR3 nucleotide sequence: TGTGCCAGCAGACGGGAGGGTCGGGAGACCCAGTACTTC.

This sequence joins TRBV25-1 and TRBJ1-6; D is unclear. Germline V gene sequence: CDR1 MGHDK, CDR2 SYGVNS. V was pared by 2 bases and J by 4 bases, with 6 bases between. The CDR3 length is 14 residues. The CDR3 DNA reads as TGTGCCAGCAGTGAAACGGGGTATAATTCACCCCTCCACTTT. As protein: CASSETGYNSPLHF.

The V call is TRBV11-3, the J call TRBJ2-7; D uncertain. The ends were cut back, 5 bases at V and 7 bases at J, with 12 bases in the middle. Germline assignment: CDR1 SGHNT and CDR2 YENEEA. CDR3 length: 12 residues. CDR3: CASSRGPREQYF. The CDR3, as DNA: TGTGCCAGCAGCCGCGGTCCGCGGGAGCAGTACTTC.

This chain uses TRBV6-2 or TRBV6-3 with TRBJ1-2; D is ambiguous. CDR1 MNHEY and CDR2 SVGEGT come from the germline V gene. The CDR3 runs 11 residues. Trimming took 5 bases from V and 2 from J, leaving 3 bases between them. CDR3: CASSRNYGYTF. In nucleotides, the CDR3 is TGTGCCAGCAGTCGCAACTATGGCTACACCTTC.

J is TRBJ1-4 and V is TRBV14; 8 bases are a match to TRBD1. CDR1 SGHDN and CDR2 FVKESK come from the germline V gene. J was trimmed by 7 bases and V by 1 base; bases with no gene match: 5. The CDR3 consists of 15 residues. CDR3 loop: CASSQGTGKGEKLFF. CDR3 nucleotides: TGTGCCAGCAGCCAAGGGACAGGGAAGGGTGAAAAACTGTTTTTT.

This chain's CDR3 is CASSLRQGMNTEAFF. CDR3 in DNA: TGCGCCAGCAGCTTACGACAGGGTATGAACACTGAAGCTTTCTTT. The genes are TRBV5-1 and TRBJ1-1, with 7 bases that match TRBD1. The J segment lost 0 bases and the V segment lost 2 bases, leaving 4 bases of the junction unmatched. CDR1 SGHRS and CDR2 YFSETQ come from the germline V gene. This CDR3 region has 15 residues. Variable domain in full (rest from reference TRBV5-1 and TRBJ1-1): KAGVTQTPRYLIKTRGQQVTLSCSPISGHRSVSWYQQTPGQGLQFLFEYFSETQRNKGNFPGRFSGRQFSNSRSEMNVSTLELGDSALYLCASSLRQGMNTEAFFGQGTRLTVV.

The chain combines TRBV7-9 with TRBJ2-3, with 11 bases aligning to TRBD2. There are 16 residues in the CDR3. CDR1 SEHNR and CDR2 FQNEAQ come from the germline V gene (reference sequence). The junction had 4 bases not matched to a gene; V was cut back by 3 bases and J by 2 bases. This chain's CDR3 is CASSLPTSGNTDTQYF. The CDR3 nucleotides are TGTGCCAGCAGCTTGCCGACTAGCGGGAACACAGATACGCAGTATTTT.